This TCR beta chain was sequenced during a study of Ad26.COV2.S vaccination and SARS-CoV-2 variants. Study as a whole: Once, or twice with 56 days between doses, Ad26.COV2.S was given intramuscularly. Findings and caveats of the study: Substantial breadth in spike-specific CD8+ and CD4+ T cell responses was reportedly seen after vaccination. Breadth of non-spike TCRs did not differ between vaccinees and placebo recipients.

With regard to this clone: Its antigen remains unknown.

Sample treatment: approximately 18 received Ad26.COV2.S at low or high dose, single or two shots; 5 received placebo; per-sample allocation not given. Repertoires come from day 63 after the first vaccine or placebo injection. Boston hosted the donor, who was an adult aged 18-55 years. Profiling relied on immunoSEQ multiplex PCR, and the TCRdb table lists in-frame clones only, not all of them. This sample has hundreds of thousands of clones, with 85% to 90% found just once. This CDR3 comprises 16 residues. Deletions cut 5 bases from V and 3 bases from J, with 20 bases between. CDR1 is SEHNR and CDR2 is FQNEAQ in the germline V gene (reference sequence).

The rearrangement joins TRBV7-9 to TRBJ2-7; D is uncertain. This sample comprised peripheral blood, obtained in a trial of Ad26.COV2.S vaccine versus placebo. The sequence came from a person between 18 and 60 years old who received the Ad26.COV2.S COVID-19 vaccine or a placebo. CDR3 in DNA: TGTGCCAGCAGCGCCCCCCGCGATACATTCCTCTACGAGCAGTACTTC. Translation gives CASSAPRDTFLYEQYF.